Listed below are T cell receptor beta chains from one sample, sequenced in a study of T cells in Graves' hyperthyroidism and ophthalmopathy. TCRdb analysed the multiplex PCR reads with MiXCR anew, one entry per CDR3 protein. The sample yields nearly 110,000 distinct CDR3 sequences, about 16% seen once. Sequencing used blood. These TCRs come from a woman between 45 and 60 years old with Graves' hyperthyroidism. Both conserved end residues are part of each CDR3. D genes are given only for firm matches. Clone sizes are given selectively: once, few, many, or a class where the clone is expanded.

j_call cdr3_length d_call v_call clone_size cdr3_nt cdr3_aa
TRBJ1-1 13 - TRBV4-2 many TGTGCCAGCAGCCAAGAGAAAGGGTCTGAAGCTTTCTTT CASSQEKGSEAFF
TRBJ2-3 13 - TRBV28 few TGTGCCAGCAGCCTATCCCCCCCAGATACGCAGTATTTT CASSLSPPDTQYF
TRBJ1-1 14 - TRBV4-1 - TGCGCCAGCAGCCACATTGACATACTACTAGGAGCTTTCTTT CASSHIDILLGAFF
TRBJ2-2 15 TRBD2 TRBV20-1 many TGCAGTGCTAGAGAGGGACTAGATAACACCGGGGAGCTGTTTTTT CSAREGLDNTGELFF
TRBJ2-2 14 TRBD2 TRBV6-1 many TGTGCCAGCAGTGAGGGACTAGCGATCGGGGAGCTGTTTTTT CASSEGLAIGELFF
TRBJ1-5 15 TRBD1 TRBV19 many TGTGCCAGTAGTATTTGGGACAGGGGTGGTCAGCCCCAGCATTTT CASSIWDRGGQPQHF
TRBJ2-3 12 - TRBV24-1 - TGTGCCACCAGTGCGGGCACAGATACGCAGTATTTT CATSAGTDTQYF
TRBJ2-5 11 - TRBV6-1 many TGTGCCTGCCGAGGGGGATCGACCCAGTACTTC CACRGGSTQYF
TRBJ2-4 15 - TRBV28 many TGTGCCAGCAGCATTCAGGGGGGGATAGAAAACATTCAGTACTTC CASSIQGGIENIQYF
TRBJ1-2 13 - TRBV20-1 many TGCAGTGCTAGAGATCGGCAGGACTATGGCTACACCTTC CSARDRQDYGYTF
TRBJ2-7 15 - TRBV20-1 many TGCAGTGCTAGAGTCGGAAGCGGGACAATCTACGAGCAGTACTTC CSARVGSGTIYEQYF
TRBJ2-2 13 TRBD2 TRBV28 many TGTGCCAGCAGGCGGGAGCTGCGAGGGGAGCTGTTTTTT CASRRELRGELFF
TRBJ2-7 16 - TRBV5-1 many TGCGCCAGCAGCTTGGACGGGAGTGTTAGCTCCTACGAGCAGTACTTC CASSLDGSVSSYEQYF
TRBJ2-1 11 - TRBV29-1 many TGCAGCGTTGGCGAGGGTCTTGAGCAGTTCTTC CSVGEGLEQFF
TRBJ1-5 14 TRBD1 TRBV2 many TGTGCCAGCCAATGGGACAGGGGAAATCAGCCCCAGCATTTT CASQWDRGNQPQHF
TRBJ2-2 16 - TRBV3-1 many TGTGCCAGCAGCCAAATGGGCGGGAAGAACACCGGGGAGCTGTTTTTT CASSQMGGKNTGELFF
TRBJ2-7 15 TRBD2 TRBV7-6 many TGTGCCAGCAGCGTCCGCGGGGGGCGCACCGGCGAGCAGTACTTC CASSVRGGRTGEQYF
TRBJ2-7 12 - TRBV11-2 - TGTGCCAGCAGCCTCTCGGCAGGCAGCATGTACTTC CASSLSAGSMYF
TRBJ2-5 16 - TRBV6-1 many TGTGCCAGCAGTTGGGAGACAGCAACTTCCCAAGAGACCCAGTACTTC CASSWETATSQETQYF
TRBJ2-1 15 TRBD2 TRBV5-1 many TGCGCCAGCAGCTCAATAGCGGGCTCCTACAATGAGCAGTTCTTC CASSSIAGSYNEQFF